The rows below give T cell receptor beta chains drawn from one sample of a study of cytomegalovirus exposure and HLA in healthy donors. Data came from immunoSEQ multiplex PCR; TCRdb stores just in-frame clones and leaves some out. The sample lists approximately 220,000 clones; 65% to 90% were seen once. The sequenced material came from PBMCs. These receptors were taken from a girl aged 10 to 17 in good health and CMV-seronegative. CDR3s include the opening cysteine and the closing phenylalanine or tryptophan. The order of the fields is V gene, D gene, J gene, clone size, CDR3 DNA, CDR3 protein. D genes are given only for firm matches. The size of a clone is reported for some rows only, either as once, few or many, or as a class for expanded clones.

V: TRBV7-9; D: TRBD2; J: TRBJ2-7; size: -; DNA: TGTGCCAGCAGCCATGGACTAGCGGAGATCTACGAGCAGTACTTC; CDR3: CASSHGLAEIYEQYF
V: TRBV5-4; D: TRBD1; J: TRBJ2-7; size: -; DNA: TGTGCCAGCAGCCCCGGGACAGTCAACGAGCAGTACTTC; CDR3: CASSPGTVNEQYF
V: TRBV4-2; D: TRBD2; J: TRBJ2-5; size: -; DNA: TGTGCCAGCAGCCAAGATTTGGGCGGGGGGGCCGGAGAGACCCAGTACTTC; CDR3: CASSQDLGGGAGETQYF
V: TRBV7-3; D: -; J: TRBJ1-2; size: -; DNA: TGTGCCAGCAGCCCCCTCCCCATAGGCGGTAACTATGGCTACACCTTC; CDR3: CASSPLPIGGNYGYTF
V: TRBV19; D: -; J: TRBJ1-4; size: -; DNA: TGTGCCAGTCGGGGGGGAAAAGTTTTAAGAAGCGGTGAAAAACTGTTTTTT; CDR3: CASRGGKVLRSGEKLFF
V: TRBV7-9; D: -; J: TRBJ1-2; size: -; DNA: TGTGCCAGCAGCTTAAGCACGTTCCGCGGCTACACCTTC; CDR3: CASSLSTFRGYTF
V: TRBV5-1; D: -; J: TRBJ2-5; size: -; DNA: TGCGCCAGCAGCGTGGGGGACTACCAAGAGACCCAGTACTTC; CDR3: CASSVGDYQETQYF
V: TRBV19; D: TRBD2; J: TRBJ2-3; size: few; DNA: TGTGCCAGTAGTAAAACTAGCGTCCCTACAGATACGCAGTATTTT; CDR3: CASSKTSVPTDTQYF
V: TRBV19; D: TRBD2; J: TRBJ2-3; size: -; DNA: TGTGCCAGTAGTACACTAGCGGGAGGAAACACAGATACGCAGTATTTT; CDR3: CASSTLAGGNTDTQYF
V: TRBV7-2; D: TRBD2; J: TRBJ2-4; size: -; DNA: TGTGCCAGCAGCCGTGGGGAGAGGCGGGAGCAGTACTTC; CDR3: CASSRGERREQYF
V: TRBV4-3; D: -; J: TRBJ1-1; size: -; DNA: TGCGCCAGCAGCCAAGATCAGGGCGGCACTGAAGCTTTCTTT; CDR3: CASSQDQGGTEAFF
V: TRBV28; D: -; J: TRBJ2-2; size: -; DNA: TGTGCCAGCAGTTCTCGGAGGGTTCGTGAGCTGTTTTTT; CDR3: CASSSRRVRELFF
V: TRBV7-3; D: -; J: TRBJ1-4; size: few; DNA: TGTGCCTTTCGGGGGAATGGAAAACTGTTTTTT; CDR3: CAFRGNGKLFF
V: TRBV4-3; D: TRBD1; J: TRBJ1-1; size: -; DNA: TGCGCCAGCAGCCCTAGACAGGGGGCGCCGTCGAATGAAGCTCTCTTT; CDR3: CASSPRQGAPSNEALF
V: TRBV7-9; D: -; J: TRBJ1-6; size: once; DNA: TGTGCCAGCAGCCCCAGGAGCGGCTATAATTCACCCCTCCACTTT; CDR3: CASSPRSGYNSPLHF
V: TRBV9; D: -; J: TRBJ1-2; size: -; DNA: TGTGCCAGCGGTTCCGGGGGGCCTGACTATGGCTACACCTTC; CDR3: CASGSGGPDYGYTF
V: TRBV2; D: TRBD2; J: TRBJ2-6; size: -; DNA: TGTGCCAGCACCAGACTAGCGGGAGGTGGGGCCAACGTCCTGACTTTC; CDR3: CASTRLAGGGANVLTF
V: TRBV2; D: TRBD1; J: TRBJ1-1; size: -; DNA: TGTGCCAGCACCGCCGGGACAGAAGTCACTGAAGCTTTCTTT; CDR3: CASTAGTEVTEAFF
V: TRBV5-6; D: -; J: TRBJ1-1; size: -; DNA: TGTGCCAGCATCCTGGGGGGGAAAGCTTTCTTT; CDR3: CASILGGKAFF
V: TRBV27; D: TRBD2; J: TRBJ2-5; size: -; DNA: TGTGCCAGCAGTGTTAGCGGGGGTGGGGAGACCCAGTACTTC; CDR3: CASSVSGGGETQYF
V: TRBV4-2; D: -; J: TRBJ2-1; size: few; DNA: TGTGCCAGCAGCCAAGAGGGGACTCTCGTCTACAATGAGCAGTTCTTC; CDR3: CASSQEGTLVYNEQFF
V: TRBV14; D: -; J: TRBJ1-1; size: -; DNA: TGTGCCAGCAGCCAAGAACACCGACAGCTGAACACTGAAGCTTTCTTT; CDR3: CASSQEHRQLNTEAFF
V: TRBV6-5; D: TRBD1; J: TRBJ1-1; size: -; DNA: TGTGCCAGCAGTTACTCAGGGGGCTTCACTGAAGCTTTCTTT; CDR3: CASSYSGGFTEAFF
V: TRBV6-4; D: -; J: TRBJ1-6; size: -; DNA: TGTGCCAGCAGTGTTGACAGTTATAATTCACCCCTCCACTTT; CDR3: CASSVDSYNSPLHF
V: TRBV5-4; D: TRBD2; J: TRBJ2-7; size: once; DNA: TGTGCCAGCAGCCGCCTGCTAGCGGGAGATTACGAGCAGTACTTC; CDR3: CASSRLLAGDYEQYF
V: TRBV14; D: -; J: TRBJ1-1; size: few; DNA: TGTGCCAGCAGCCACCCCGCTAAATCCTGGGCTTTCTTT; CDR3: CASSHPAKSWAFF
V: TRBV29-1; D: -; J: TRBJ2-3; size: -; DNA: TGCAGCGTTTGGGCAAGACGGACAGATACGCAGTATTTT; CDR3: CSVWARRTDTQYF
V: TRBV28; D: TRBD1; J: TRBJ2-7; size: once; DNA: TGTGCCAGCAGTTCTAGGGACAGGGTCGGCTACGAGCAGTACTTC; CDR3: CASSSRDRVGYEQYF
V: TRBV6-5; D: TRBD1; J: TRBJ1-1; size: -; DNA: TGTGCCAGCAGTTCGGGACAGGGGGCCCCAACTGAAGCTTTCTTT; CDR3: CASSSGQGAPTEAFF
V: TRBV11-3; D: -; J: TRBJ2-1; size: -; DNA: TGTGCCAGCAGCTTAGGTGTGGGAGGTGAGCAGTTCTTC; CDR3: CASSLGVGGEQFF
V: TRBV5-1; D: TRBD1; J: TRBJ2-7; size: once; DNA: TGCGCCAGCAGCTTGGCCGATCTCCAGGGGGACGAGCAGTACTTC; CDR3: CASSLADLQGDEQYF
V: TRBV5-4; D: TRBD1; J: TRBJ2-7; size: -; DNA: TGTGCCAGCAGTCGGGACAGGGCTGACGAGCAGTACTTC; CDR3: CASSRDRADEQYF
V: TRBV5-1; D: -; J: TRBJ2-1; size: -; DNA: TGCGCCAGCAGCTTGGAAGCATCCTACAATGAGCAGTTCTTC; CDR3: CASSLEASYNEQFF
V: TRBV11-2; D: TRBD2; J: TRBJ2-5; size: -; DNA: TGTGCCAGCAGCTTAGGTCAGCGGGATTGGGTAGAGACCCAGTACTTC; CDR3: CASSLGQRDWVETQYF
V: TRBV6-1; D: TRBD2; J: TRBJ2-1; size: -; DNA: TGTGCCAGCAGTGGGGGGGTGCCTGGACTAGCGGGGGAAAATGAGCAGTTCTTC; CDR3: CASSGGVPGLAGENEQFF
V: TRBV9; D: -; J: TRBJ1-1; size: few; DNA: TGTGCCAGCAGCGTAGACAGGGACGGGATGAGAACTGAAGCTTTCTTT; CDR3: CASSVDRDGMRTEAFF
V: TRBV5-1; D: TRBD2; J: TRBJ2-7; size: -; DNA: TGCGCCAGCAGCTTGGGACTAGCGGGTGAGCAGTACTTC; CDR3: CASSLGLAGEQYF
V: TRBV4-2; D: -; J: TRBJ1-2; size: -; DNA: TGTGCCAGCAGCCAAAAGTCGAACAGCAACTATGGCTACACCTTC; CDR3: CASSQKSNSNYGYTF
V: TRBV19; D: -; J: TRBJ1-3; size: -; DNA: TGTGCCAGTAGTATCCGCCGCTCCAGGGTCGTCTCTGGAAACACCATATATTTT; CDR3: CASSIRRSRVVSGNTIYF
V: TRBV7-9; D: -; J: TRBJ2-1; size: -; DNA: TGTGCCAGCAGCTTACACGGGAGCAATGAGCAGTTCTTC; CDR3: CASSLHGSNEQFF
V: TRBV9; D: -; J: TRBJ2-6; size: -; DNA: TGTGCCAGCAGCACAGGACCTCTGAGCTCTGGGGCCAACGTCCTGACTTTC; CDR3: CASSTGPLSSGANVLTF
V: TRBV6-1; D: -; J: TRBJ2-7; size: -; DNA: TGTGCCAGCAGTGATCGTGACTACGAGCAGTACTTC; CDR3: CASSDRDYEQYF
V: TRBV4-3; D: -; J: TRBJ1-1; size: -; DNA: TGCGCCAGCAGCCAAGCAGCAGGCAGGAACACTGAAGCTTTCTTT; CDR3: CASSQAAGRNTEAFF